This T cell receptor beta chain was sequenced for a study of PD-1 blockade in classical Hodgkin lymphoma. The table came from immunoSEQ multiplex PCR; TCRdb's copy has only in-frame clones and leaves some out. The repertoire has more than 2,500 clones, 70% to 85% of them found once; the top ten carry 11%. With no exception, relapse followed autologous stem cell transplantation in all patients, and brentuximab vedotin exposure varied. The investigators isolated CD8+ T cells from thawed PBMCs using magnetic negative selection. Complete response, partial response or progressive disease was recorded as best response. The CDR3 length is 13 residues. Trimming removed 7 bases from V and 7 bases from J, with 16 bases in between. Germline V gives CDR1 MNHEY, CDR2 SMNVEV (reference sequence). Notes on the study in general: Only CD4+ TCR diversity, not CD8+, had risen significantly by C4D1. Prior therapy or disease activity may underlie the repertoire differences, whose causes remain undefined. A reduction in baseline TCR diversity was reportedly seen in newly diagnosed patients relative to healthy donors.

As to this clone: Its antigen remains unknown.

The source of this sequence is a human donor with classical Hodgkin lymphoma. This chain links TRBV27 with TRBJ1-1, with a weak D call TRBD1 (5 bases). Sequenced here: CD8+ T cells from blood, sampled at baseline. The CDR3 nucleotides are TGTGCCAGCAAAGGGGAGCCCGGTTATGAAGCTTTCTTT. Amino acid sequence: CASKGEPGYEAFF.